Sequencing of this T cell receptor beta chain was carried out in a study of blood T cell repertoires in COVID-19. About the study: The United States, Italy and Spain provided the acute and convalescent COVID-19 samples. The cDNA or gDNA used as material had been derived from T cells, B-cell-depleted T cells, or PBMCs.

V trimming: 0 bases; J trimming: 5 bases; junction bases outside the gene matches: 2. The CDR3 extends over 14 amino acids. CDR1 SGHRS and CDR2 YFSETQ come from the germline V gene. Original analysis: Reference gene primer amplification gave estimated nucleated cell counts. Assay: immunoSEQ multiplex PCR; the TCRdb copy retains only in-frame clones and omits some. The D gene and trimming were derived from the DNA, and the V and J assignments and clone size from that table. The sample lists 200,000 to 300,000 clones; about three quarters were seen once. Input material: peripheral blood. The V gene is TRBV5-1, the J gene TRBJ2-5; 9 bases agree with TRBD2. The origin of this receptor is a woman older than 75 with acute or convalescent COVID-19. Here the CDR3 reads CASSLERGAETQYF. The CDR3 DNA is TGCGCCAGCAGCTTGGAGCGGGGGGCGGAGACCCAGTACTTC. The complete variable domain, with remaining parts taken from reference TRBV5-1 and TRBJ2-5, reads KAGVTQTPRYLIKTRGQQVTLSCSPISGHRSVSWYQQTPGQGLQFLFEYFSETQRNKGNFPGRFSGRQFSNSRSEMNVSTLELGDSALYLCASSLERGAETQYFGPGTRLLVL.